A single sample gave rise to the 17 T cell receptor beta chains below, sequenced in a study of regulatory T cells in long-lasting Graves disease. Regarding time point: persistent/refractory GD, antithyroid drugs over 5 years with positive TRAb. Following extraction of RNA from PBMCs, that RNA was used to make the TCR library. CDR3 regions were amplified by Arm-PCR using iRepertoire HTBI primers to build TCR beta libraries. TCRdb itself ran the multiplex PCR reads through MiXCR, one entry per CDR3 protein. The data show 390,000 or so distinct CDR3 sequences, with around 23% seen just once and less than 30% held by the top ten. This specimen consisted of peripheral blood mononuclear cells (PBMCs), obtained when the disease was refractory, from a patient treated with antithyroid drugs. The receptors here all came from a woman in her 40s with Graves disease.

This clonotype was seen only a few times. The chain is built from TRBV7-2 and TRBJ2-7, with 7 bases aligning to TRBD1. CDR3 size: 11 residues. Germline CDR1 is SGHTA and CDR2 is FQGNSA. J was trimmed by 3 bases and V by 8 bases; bases with no gene match: 1. The CDR3 is CASWTGYEQYF. CDR3 coding DNA: TGTGCCAGCTGGACAGGCTACGAGCAGTACTTC.

This chain uses TRBV5-5 with TRBJ2-7; 10 positions agree with TRBD1. Germline V gene lookup returns CDR1 SGHKS and CDR2 YYEKEE (reference sequence). The CDR3 runs to 14 residues. V dropped 2 bases and J dropped 3; count of bases not matched to a gene: 2. CDR3 amino acids: CASSFGTGDYEQYF. In DNA form, the CDR3 reads TGTGCCAGCAGCTTCGGGACAGGGGACTACGAGCAGTACTTC.

The V gene is TRBV20-1, the J gene TRBJ2-5, with TRBD2 as a possible D gene (6 bases). The V and J ends lost 5 bases and 3 bases respectively, with 25 bases between them. The CDR3 runs 17 residues. Germline CDR1 is DFQATT and CDR2 is SNEGSKA (reference sequence). This CDR3 is CSAQPTSSRAGEETQYF. CDR3 coding DNA: TGCAGTGCTCAGCCCACTAGCTCCAGAGCTGGGGAAGAGACCCAGTACTTC.

The chain employs TRBV20-1 and TRBJ1-1; 7 nucleotides align to TRBD1. J was trimmed by 13 bases and V by 0 bases; bases with no gene match: 11. Germline CDR1 is DFQATT and CDR2 is SNEGSKA (reference sequence). The CDR3 is 13 residues long. CDR3: CSARDALRQGGFF. CDR3 in DNA: TGCAGTGCTAGAGATGCACTACGGCAGGGGGGTTTCTTT.

The rearrangement links TRBV20-1 to TRBJ2-7; the D call may be TRBD1 or TRBD2 (5 bases each). V lost 1 base and J 1 base, leaving 17 bases between the germline ends. This CDR3 contains 16 residues. Germline V gene lookup returns CDR1 DFQATT and CDR2 SNEGSKA (reference sequence). CDR3 loop: CSARGIDGTFSYEQYF. CDR3 bases: TGCAGTGCTAGAGGGATAGACGGGACCTTTTCCTACGAGCAGTACTTC.

This clonotype was seen many times. This chain links TRBV7-8 with TRBJ2-7; possible D gene TRBD2, 5 bases. Trimming left V 3 bases short and J 5 bases short, with 8 bases between. CDR3 size: 12 residues. Germline V gives CDR1 SGHVS, CDR2 FQNEAQ. CDR3 nucleotide sequence: TGTGCCAGCAGCTTCCTAGCCCACGAGCAGTACTTC. Its protein is CASSFLAHEQYF.

Comment on this clonotype: This is likely an artifact of a read error, given a far larger clone one base away. Given the absence of the conserved phenylalanine or tryptophan at the CDR3 end, a read error is likely. The CDR3 DNA reads TGTGCCAGCAGGCCCGACTTTTCGACGGGGGAGACCCAGTACTCC. This codes for CASRPDFSTGETQYS. This rearrangement joins TRBV12-3 or TRBV12-4 to TRBJ2-5, with a weak D call TRBD2 (5 bases). V lost 6 bases and J lost 5, with 19 bases in between. This CDR3 has 15 amino acids.

V usage is TRBV2 and J usage is TRBJ1-3; D remains unclear. This CDR3 contains 14 residues. Germline values: CDR1 SNHLY, CDR2 FYNNEI. The V and J ends lost 8 bases and 0 bases respectively, with 11 bases between them. CDR3 in DNA: TGTGCCAGCGCCGTAACAGCCTCTGGAAACACCATATATTTT. The encoded protein is CASAVTASGNTIYF. Drawing the rest from reference TRBV2 and TRBJ1-3, the complete variable domain is EPEVTQTPSHQVTQMGQEVILRCVPISNHLYFYWYRQILGQKVEFLVSFYNNEISEKSEIFDDQFSVERPDGSNFTLKIRSTKLEDSAMYFCASAVTASGNTIYFGEGSWLTVV.

The table lists this clonotype with many counts. The gene calls are TRBV15 and TRBJ2-5, with D unresolved. V was cut by 3 bases and J by 7 bases, with 12 bases left in between. This CDR3 has 13 amino acids. Germline V gene data show CDR1 as LNHNV and CDR2 as YYDKDF (reference sequence). The CDR3 DNA sequence: TGTGCCACCAGCAGGGACCTTTCGGGGACCCAGTACTTC. This encodes CATSRDLSGTQYF.

The chain combines TRBV18 with TRBJ1-2; D is unresolved. Germline CDR1 KGHSH, CDR2 LQKENI. V gave up 0 bases and J gave up 6 bases, with 11 bases separating them. The CDR3 consists of 14 residues. The CDR3 region is CASSPPGGHDGYTF. CDR3 coding DNA: TGTGCCAGCTCACCACCGGGAGGGCATGATGGCTACACCTTC.

Regarding this clonotype: A single base separates this from a much larger clone, so it may be a read error. The chain combines TRBV2 with TRBJ1-1, with D unclear. The CDR3 totals 16 residues. Germline-derived CDR1 and CDR2 are SNHLY and FYNNEI. CDR3 DNA: TGTGCCAGCAGCCCCCTGGCGGGAGGGCTGAACACTGAAACTTTCTTT. Translated, it gives CASSPLAGGLNTETFF.

This clonotype was recorded a few times. The V and J genes are TRBV6-1 and TRBJ1-2; 9 nucleotides match TRBD1. The length of the CDR3 is 14 residues. Germline V gives CDR1 MNHNS, CDR2 SASEGT. V gave up 6 bases and J gave up 7 bases; unmatched junction bases: 9. CDR3 bases: TGTGCCAGCAGCCACGGACAGGGGCCGGTTGGCTACACCTTC. Amino acids: CASSHGQGPVGYTF.

This clonotype was counted only a few times. The rearrangement links TRBV29-1 to TRBJ2-1; 11 bases match TRBD2. The germline V gene encodes CDR1 SQVTM and CDR2 ANQGSEA. The CDR3 is 15 amino acids. Trimming at V came to 1 base and at J to 4 bases, leaving 3 bases not matched to a gene. The CDR3 DNA sequence: TGCAGCGTTGAAGGGACTAGCGGGCTATACAATGAGCAGTTCTTC. Translation: CSVEGTSGLYNEQFF.

This clonotype has at least ten counts. This chain uses TRBV6-1 with TRBJ2-7, with TRBD2 identical over 9 bases. The CDR3 covers 15 residues. The trim removed 6 bases at V and 5 bases at J, leaving 11 bases unmatched. Germline CDR1 and CDR2: MNHNS and SASEGT. This CDR3 reads CASSTRTSDRHEQYF. The CDR3 bases are TGTGCCAGCAGCACGCGGACTAGCGATCGACACGAGCAGTACTTC.

V gene TRBV6-2 or TRBV6-3 combines with J gene TRBJ2-1, with D unresolved. Germline-derived CDR1 and CDR2 are MNHEY and SVGEGT. The length of the CDR3 is 13 residues. V lost 0 bases and J 7 bases, leaving 7 bases between the germline ends. In DNA, the CDR3 is TGTGCCAGCAGTTACTCTACCCGTAATGAGCAGTTCTTC. Translated: CASSYSTRNEQFF.

This clonotype was recorded at least ten times. The J gene is TRBJ2-2, the V gene TRBV6-1; D is undetermined. The CDR3 runs to 16 residues. The V end was cut by 0 bases, the J end by 7 bases, with 15 bases between. CDR1 is MNHNS, CDR2 SASEGT, per germline. CDR3 nucleotide sequence: TGTGCCAGCAGTGAAGCGGGAAGGCCACCCGACGGGGAGCTGTTTTTT. Amino acids: CASSEAGRPPDGELFF.

The chain joins TRBV5-4 to TRBJ1-4; TRBD1 is a possible D gene (5 bases). The end of the DNA fits TRBJ1-6 better, so the J call may be wrong. The CDR3 spans 16 residues. Per the germline V gene, CDR1 is SGHNT and CDR2 is YYREEE (reference sequence). CDR3 region: CASSLEQGSYNSPLHF. The CDR3, as DNA: TGTGCCAGCAGCTTGGAGCAGGGCTCCTATAATTCACCCCTCCACTTT.